The 11 T cell receptor beta chains below all came from one sample that was sequenced in a study of blood T cell repertoires in COVID-19. TCRdb's table, derived via immunoSEQ multiplex PCR, lists solely in-frame clones and lacks some. In the table there are roughly 300,000 clones, roughly 90% of which are singletons. The material sequenced was PBMCs or T cells enriched from blood (not recorded which). These receptors all come from a woman in her twenties or thirties who had recovered from COVID-19.

This rearrangement joins TRBV6-2 or TRBV6-3 to TRBJ2-7; possibly TRBD1 for D (6 bases). Trimming took off 2 bases at V and 5 bases at J, with 13 bases between the two ends. This CDR3 region has 14 residues. CDR1 MNHEY and CDR2 SVGEGT come from the germline V gene. The CDR3 bases are TGTGCCAGCAGTTACCGGGCCAAGGGGGACGAGCAGTACTTC. As protein: CASSYRAKGDEQYF.

The CDR3 protein is CASSPGGPGNTIYF. Written as DNA, the CDR3 is TGTGCCAGCTCACCTGGGGGCCCTGGAAACACCATATATTTT. V is TRBV18 and J is TRBJ1-3; TRBD1 is a possible D gene (6 bases). This CDR3 is built from 14 residues. Trimming left V 3 bases short and J 2 bases short, with 8 bases between. Per germline, CDR1 KGHSH and CDR2 LQKENI.

The rearrangement uses TRBV9 and TRBJ2-2, with D maybe TRBD1 (6 bases). V was shortened by 7 bases and J by 0 bases, with 10 bases between the two germline ends. Per germline, CDR1 SGDLS and CDR2 YYNGEE. The CDR3 is made up of 14 amino acids. The CDR3, as DNA: TGTGCCAGCGGGGACACCTCGAACACCGGGGAGCTGTTTTTT. It yields the protein CASGDTSNTGELFF.

This rearrangement joins TRBV4-3 to TRBJ2-5; TRBD2 matches 9 bases. The germline V gene encodes CDR1 LGHNA and CDR2 YSLEER. Trimming took 1 base from V and 5 from J; bases not matched to a gene: 20. The CDR3 spans 20 residues. The CDR3 here is CASSQVPKGGGSGSFETQYF. CDR3 DNA sequence: TGCGCCAGCAGCCAAGTTCCAAAAGGGGGGGGTAGCGGGAGTTTTGAGACCCAGTACTTC.

The chain uses TRBV5-1 and TRBJ2-3; 7 bases align to TRBD2. V gave up 3 bases and J gave up 3 bases; unmatched junction bases: 7. The CDR3 has 15 residues. Germline values: CDR1 SGHRS, CDR2 YFSETQ. For the CDR3, the DNA is TGCGCCAGCAGCTCGGGCGGGAGAGGTACAGATACGCAGTATTTT. This translates into CASSSGGRGTDTQYF.

V is TRBV27 and J is TRBJ2-7; tentative D call: TRBD1 (7 bases). V dropped 4 bases and J dropped 4 bases, with 17 bases sitting between them. Per germline, CDR1 MNHEY and CDR2 SMNVEV (reference sequence). The CDR3 sequence is 15 residues long. CDR3: CASSSHQGGGYEQYF. The DNA for the CDR3 is TGTGCCAGCAGTTCCCACCAGGGGGGCGGGTACGAGCAGTACTTC.

The chain couples TRBV28 to TRBJ1-6, with 12 bases aligning to TRBD1. This CDR3 is 20 amino acids long. J was trimmed by 1 base and V by 2 bases; bases with no gene match: 9. Per germline, CDR1 MDHEN and CDR2 SYDVKM. This chain's CDR3 is CASSLGDRGQWLSYNSPLHF. The CDR3 coding sequence is TGTGCCAGCAGTTTAGGGGACAGGGGGCAGTGGCTGTCCTATAATTCACCCCTCCACTTT. Based on the CDR3 plus reference TRBV28 and TRBJ1-6, the full variable domain is DVKVTQSSRYLVKRTGEKVFLECVQDMDHENMFWYRQDPGLGLRLIYFSYDVKMKEKGDIPEGYSVSREKKERFSLILESASTNQTSMYLCASSLGDRGQWLSYNSPLHFGNGTRLTVT.

The chain has TRBV7-5 and TRBJ1-3; the table names TRBD1, a call not compared with the DNA. TRBV7-5 represents a pseudogene. The CDR3 contains 16 residues. Here the CDR3 DNA reads TGTGCCAGAAGCGAGCGGGACAGGGGGCGGACGAACACCATATATTTT. It codes for CARSERDRGRTNTIYF.

The chain recombines TRBV11-2 with TRBJ2-1; 8 bases line up with TRBD1. Germline assignment: CDR1 SGHAT and CDR2 FQNNGV. Trimming at V came to 4 bases and at J to 8 bases, leaving 22 bases not matched to a gene. The CDR3 spans 19 residues. The DNA of the CDR3 is TGTGCCAGCAGCTCCCCGGGACAGGTCCTCACAAGGTCTATGGATGAGCAGTTCTTC. As protein: CASSSPGQVLTRSMDEQFF.

In the case of this clone: Distinct nucleotide sequences in the sample also encode this CDR3. The CDR3 bases are TGTGCCAGCAGCTCACAGGGGAACACTGAAGCTTTCTTT. This sequence encodes CASSSQGNTEAFF. This chain connects TRBV7-2 to TRBJ1-1; the D gene is possibly TRBD1 (6 bases). This CDR3 spans 13 amino acids. CDR1 and CDR2 (germline): SGHTA, FQGNSA. V dropped 4 bases and J dropped 1 base, with 7 bases sitting between them.

The J gene is TRBJ2-2, the V gene TRBV5-4, with 7 bases matching TRBD2. The CDR3 totals 12 residues. Germline V gives CDR1 SGHNT, CDR2 YYREEE (reference sequence). V was pared by 4 bases and J by 6 bases, with 0 bases of the junction left unmatched. CDR3 sequence reads: CASSREAGELFF. CDR3 DNA sequence: TGTGCCAGCAGCCGGGAGGCCGGGGAGCTGTTTTTT.